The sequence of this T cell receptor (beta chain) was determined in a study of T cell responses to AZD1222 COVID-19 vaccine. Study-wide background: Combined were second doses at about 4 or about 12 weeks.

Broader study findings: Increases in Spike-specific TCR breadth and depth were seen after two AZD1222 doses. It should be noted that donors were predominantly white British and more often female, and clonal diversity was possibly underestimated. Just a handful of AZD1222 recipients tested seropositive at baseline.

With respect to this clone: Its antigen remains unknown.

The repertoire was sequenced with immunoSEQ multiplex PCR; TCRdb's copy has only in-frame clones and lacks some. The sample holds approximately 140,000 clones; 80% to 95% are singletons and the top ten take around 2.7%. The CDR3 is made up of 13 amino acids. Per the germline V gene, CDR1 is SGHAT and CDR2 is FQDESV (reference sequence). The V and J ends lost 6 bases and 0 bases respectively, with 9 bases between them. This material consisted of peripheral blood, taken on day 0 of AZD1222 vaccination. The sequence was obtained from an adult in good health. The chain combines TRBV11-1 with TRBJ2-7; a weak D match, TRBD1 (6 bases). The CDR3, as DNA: TGTGCCAGCAGGAAGGGACACTCCTACGAGCAGTACTTC. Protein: CASRKGHSYEQYF.